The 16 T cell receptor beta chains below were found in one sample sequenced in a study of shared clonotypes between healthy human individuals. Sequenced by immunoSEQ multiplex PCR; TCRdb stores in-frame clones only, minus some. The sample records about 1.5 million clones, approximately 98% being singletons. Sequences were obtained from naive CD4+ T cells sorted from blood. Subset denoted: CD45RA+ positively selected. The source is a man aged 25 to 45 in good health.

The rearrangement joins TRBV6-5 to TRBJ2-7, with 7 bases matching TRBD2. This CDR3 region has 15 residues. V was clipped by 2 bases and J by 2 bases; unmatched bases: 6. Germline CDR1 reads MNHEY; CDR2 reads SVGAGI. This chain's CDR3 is CASSYEVSGAYEQYF. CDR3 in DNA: TGTGCCAGCAGTTACGAAGTCAGCGGGGCCTACGAGCAGTACTTC.

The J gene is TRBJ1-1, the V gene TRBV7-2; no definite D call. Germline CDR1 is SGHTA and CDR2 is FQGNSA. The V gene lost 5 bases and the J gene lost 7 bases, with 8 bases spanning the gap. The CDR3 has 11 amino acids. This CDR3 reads CASSPDREAFF. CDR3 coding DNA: TGTGCCAGCAGCCCCGACCGTGAAGCTTTCTTT.

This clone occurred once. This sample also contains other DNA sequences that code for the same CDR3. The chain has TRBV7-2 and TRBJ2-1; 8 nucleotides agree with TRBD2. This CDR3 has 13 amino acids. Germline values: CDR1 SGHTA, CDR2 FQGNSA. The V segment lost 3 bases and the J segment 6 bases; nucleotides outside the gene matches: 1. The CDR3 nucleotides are TGTGCCAGCAGCTTGGGGACTAGCAATGAGCAGTTCTTC. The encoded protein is CASSLGTSNEQFF.

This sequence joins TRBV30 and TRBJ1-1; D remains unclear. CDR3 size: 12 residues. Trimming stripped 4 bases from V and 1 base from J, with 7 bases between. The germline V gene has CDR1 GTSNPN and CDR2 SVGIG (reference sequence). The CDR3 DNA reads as TGTGCCTGGACCCGGCAGAACACTGAAGCTTTCTTT. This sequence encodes CAWTRQNTEAFF.

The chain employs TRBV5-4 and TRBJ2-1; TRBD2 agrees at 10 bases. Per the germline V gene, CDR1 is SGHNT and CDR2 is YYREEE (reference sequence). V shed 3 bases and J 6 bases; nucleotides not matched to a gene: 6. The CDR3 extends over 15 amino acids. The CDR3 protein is CASSYGLAEINEQFF. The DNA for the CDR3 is TGTGCCAGCAGCTACGGACTAGCGGAGATCAATGAGCAGTTCTTC. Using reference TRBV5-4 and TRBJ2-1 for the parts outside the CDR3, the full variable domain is ETGVTQSPTHLIKTRGQQVTLRCSSQSGHNTVSWYQQALGQGPQFIFQYYREEENGRGNFPPRFSGLQFPNYSSELNVNALELDDSALYLCASSYGLAEINEQFFGPGTRLTVL.

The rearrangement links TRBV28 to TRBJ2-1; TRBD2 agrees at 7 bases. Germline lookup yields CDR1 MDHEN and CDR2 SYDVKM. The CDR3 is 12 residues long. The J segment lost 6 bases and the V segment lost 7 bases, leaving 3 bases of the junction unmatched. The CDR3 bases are TGTGCCAGCAAGGGACTACGCAATGAGCAGTTCTTC. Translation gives CASKGLRNEQFF.

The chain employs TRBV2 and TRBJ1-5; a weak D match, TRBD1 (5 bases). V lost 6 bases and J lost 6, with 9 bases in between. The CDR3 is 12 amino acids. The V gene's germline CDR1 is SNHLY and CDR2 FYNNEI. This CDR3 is CASSRVGQPQHF. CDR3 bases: TGTGCCAGCAGCAGGGTAGGTCAGCCCCAGCATTTT.

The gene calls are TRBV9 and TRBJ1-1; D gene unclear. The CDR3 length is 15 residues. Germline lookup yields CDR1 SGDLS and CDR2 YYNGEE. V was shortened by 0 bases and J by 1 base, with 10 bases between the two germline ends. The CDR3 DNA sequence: TGTGCCAGCAGCGTAGCTAACAGTGGGAACACTGAAGCTTTCTTT. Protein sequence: CASSVANSGNTEAFF.

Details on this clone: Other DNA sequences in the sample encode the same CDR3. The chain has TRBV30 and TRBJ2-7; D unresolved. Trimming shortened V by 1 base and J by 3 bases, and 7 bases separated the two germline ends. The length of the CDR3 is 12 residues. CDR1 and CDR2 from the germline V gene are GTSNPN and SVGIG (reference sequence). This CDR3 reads CAWSASGYEQYF. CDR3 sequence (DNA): TGTGCCTGGAGTGCATCCGGCTACGAGCAGTACTTC.

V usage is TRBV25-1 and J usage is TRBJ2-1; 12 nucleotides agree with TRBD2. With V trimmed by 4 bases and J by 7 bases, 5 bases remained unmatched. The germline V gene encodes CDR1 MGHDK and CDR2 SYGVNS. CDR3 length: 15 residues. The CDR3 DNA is TGTGCCAGCAGTGTTCTAGCGGGAGGGATGAATGAGCAGTTCTTC. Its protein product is CASSVLAGGMNEQFF. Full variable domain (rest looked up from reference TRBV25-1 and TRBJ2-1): EADIYQTPRYLVIGTGKKITLECSQTMGHDKMYWYQQDPGMELHLIHYSYGVNSTEKGDLSSESTVSRIRTEHFPLTLESARPSHTSQYLCASSVLAGGMNEQFFGPGTRLTVL.

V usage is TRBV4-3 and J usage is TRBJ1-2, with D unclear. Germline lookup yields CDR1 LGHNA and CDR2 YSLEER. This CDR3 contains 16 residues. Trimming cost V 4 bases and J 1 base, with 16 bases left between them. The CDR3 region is CASSPSSRRNNYGYTF. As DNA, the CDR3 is TGCGCCAGCAGCCCGTCCAGTAGACGGAATAACTATGGCTACACCTTC.

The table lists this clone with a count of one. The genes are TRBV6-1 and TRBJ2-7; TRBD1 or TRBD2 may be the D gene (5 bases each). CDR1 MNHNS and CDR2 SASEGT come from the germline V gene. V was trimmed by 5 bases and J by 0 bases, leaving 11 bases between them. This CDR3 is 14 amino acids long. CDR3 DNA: TGTGCCAGCAGTAGCCGGGACGACTCCTACGAGCAGTACTTC. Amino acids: CASSSRDDSYEQYF.

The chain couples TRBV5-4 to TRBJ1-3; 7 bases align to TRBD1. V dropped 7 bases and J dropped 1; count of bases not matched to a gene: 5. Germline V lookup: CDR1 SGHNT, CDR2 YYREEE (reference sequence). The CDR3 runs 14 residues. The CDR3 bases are TGTGCCAGCCGGGACAGCAGTTCTGGAAACACCATATATTTT. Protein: CASRDSSSGNTIYF.

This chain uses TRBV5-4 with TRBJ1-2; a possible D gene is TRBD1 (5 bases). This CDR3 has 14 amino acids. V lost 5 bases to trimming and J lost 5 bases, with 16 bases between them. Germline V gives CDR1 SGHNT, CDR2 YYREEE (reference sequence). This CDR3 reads CASRMWGLEYGYTF. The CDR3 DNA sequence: TGTGCCAGCAGGATGTGGGGACTGGAGTATGGCTACACCTTC. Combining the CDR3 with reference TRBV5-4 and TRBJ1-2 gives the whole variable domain ETGVTQSPTHLIKTRGQQVTLRCSSQSGHNTVSWYQQALGQGPQFIFQYYREEENGRGNFPPRFSGLQFPNYSSELNVNALELDDSALYLCASRMWGLEYGYTFGSGTRLTVV.

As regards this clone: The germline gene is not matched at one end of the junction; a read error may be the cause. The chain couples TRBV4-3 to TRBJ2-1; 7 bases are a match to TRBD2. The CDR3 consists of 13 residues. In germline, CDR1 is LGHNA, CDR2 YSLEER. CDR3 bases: TGCGCCAGCAGCCAAGATAGGCGGACTAGGGCGCTCTTC. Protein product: CASSQDRRTRALF.

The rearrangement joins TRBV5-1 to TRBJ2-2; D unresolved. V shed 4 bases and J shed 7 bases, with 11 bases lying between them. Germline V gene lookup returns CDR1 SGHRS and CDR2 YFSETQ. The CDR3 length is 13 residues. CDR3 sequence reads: CASSPQDGGELFF. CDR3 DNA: TGCGCCAGCAGCCCTCAGGATGGCGGGGAGCTGTTTTTT.